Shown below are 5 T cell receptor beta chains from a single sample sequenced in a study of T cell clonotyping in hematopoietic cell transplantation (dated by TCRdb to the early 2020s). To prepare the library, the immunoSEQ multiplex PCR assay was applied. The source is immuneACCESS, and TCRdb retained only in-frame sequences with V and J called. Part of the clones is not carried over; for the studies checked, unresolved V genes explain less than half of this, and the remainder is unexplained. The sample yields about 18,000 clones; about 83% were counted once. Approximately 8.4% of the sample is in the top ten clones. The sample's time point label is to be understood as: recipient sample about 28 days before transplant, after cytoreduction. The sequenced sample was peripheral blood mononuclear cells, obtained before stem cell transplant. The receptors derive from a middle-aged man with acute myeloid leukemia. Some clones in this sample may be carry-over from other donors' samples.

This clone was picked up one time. For the CDR3, the DNA is TGTGCCAGCAGTGAGTCCGGGACACCGAATGAAAAACTGTTTTTT. It specifies CASSESGTPNEKLFF. V usage is TRBV6-1 and J usage is TRBJ1-4, with D possibly TRBD1 on 6 matching bases. Per germline, CDR1 MNHNS and CDR2 SASEGT. Trimming took off 3 bases at V and 5 bases at J, with 13 bases between the two ends. The CDR3 totals 15 residues.

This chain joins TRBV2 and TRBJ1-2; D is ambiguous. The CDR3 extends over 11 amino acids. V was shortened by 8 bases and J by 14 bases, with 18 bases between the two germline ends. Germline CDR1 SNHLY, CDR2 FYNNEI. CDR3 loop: CASRRGTRKTF. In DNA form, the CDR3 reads TGTGCCAGCCGCCGAGGCACCCGGAAGACCTTC.

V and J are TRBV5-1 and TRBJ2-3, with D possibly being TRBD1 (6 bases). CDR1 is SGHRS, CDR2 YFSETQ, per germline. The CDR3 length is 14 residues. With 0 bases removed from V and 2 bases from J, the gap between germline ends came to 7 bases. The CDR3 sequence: CASSLDRDTDTQYF. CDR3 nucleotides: TGCGCCAGCAGCTTGGACAGGGACACAGATACGCAGTATTTT.

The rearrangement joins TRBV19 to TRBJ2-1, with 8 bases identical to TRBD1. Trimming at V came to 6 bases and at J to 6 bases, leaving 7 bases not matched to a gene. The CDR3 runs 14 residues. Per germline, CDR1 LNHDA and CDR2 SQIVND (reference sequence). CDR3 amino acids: CASREDRVSNEQFF. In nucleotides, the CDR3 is TGTGCCAGTAGGGAGGACAGGGTAAGCAATGAGCAGTTCTTC. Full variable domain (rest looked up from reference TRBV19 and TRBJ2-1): DGGITQSPKYLFRKEGQNVTLSCEQNLNHDAMYWYRQDPGQGLRLIYYSQIVNDFQKGDIAEGYSVSREKKESFPLTVTSAQKNPTAFYLCASREDRVSNEQFFGPGTRLTVL.

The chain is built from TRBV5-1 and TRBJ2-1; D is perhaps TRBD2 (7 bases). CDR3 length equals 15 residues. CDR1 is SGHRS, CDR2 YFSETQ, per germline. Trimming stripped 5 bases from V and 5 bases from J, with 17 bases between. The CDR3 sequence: CASSDPRGGDNEQFF. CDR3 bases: TGCGCCAGCAGTGACCCTAGGGGGGGGGACAATGAGCAGTTCTTC.